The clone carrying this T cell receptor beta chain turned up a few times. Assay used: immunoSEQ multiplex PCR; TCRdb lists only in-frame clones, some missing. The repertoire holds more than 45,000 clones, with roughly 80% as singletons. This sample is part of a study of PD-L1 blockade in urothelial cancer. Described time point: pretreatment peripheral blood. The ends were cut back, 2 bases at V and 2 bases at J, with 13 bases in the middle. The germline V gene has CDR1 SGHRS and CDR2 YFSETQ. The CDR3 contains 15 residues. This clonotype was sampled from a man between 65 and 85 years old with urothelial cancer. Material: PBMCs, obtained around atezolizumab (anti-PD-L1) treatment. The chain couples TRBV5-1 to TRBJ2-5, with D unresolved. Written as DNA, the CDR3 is TGCGCCAGCAGCTTTCTACTTGGAGCGCAAGAGACCCAGTACTTC. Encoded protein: CASSFLLGAQETQYF.